This record covers a single T cell receptor beta chain. Its specificity is not known. This record belongs to a study of T cell responses to AZD1222 COVID-19 vaccine. Overall study findings and caveats: Increased Spike-specific TCR breadth and depth were observed after two AZD1222 doses.

Clones were read by immunoSEQ multiplex PCR, and TCRdb kept only the in-frame ones, dropping some. The profile covers over 150,000 clones, with about nine tenths appearing a single time and 3% to 4% taken by the ten largest. This clonotype originated in an adult who received the AZD1222 COVID-19 vaccine. The sequencing here drew on peripheral blood, taken 28 days after the second AZD1222 dose.

CDR3 DNA sequence: TGTGCCAGCAGACACCGGGGGGCTAACTACTATGGCTACACCTTC. Amino acid sequence: CASRHRGANYYGYTF. The chain employs TRBV3-1 (or the pseudogene TRBV3-2) and TRBJ1-2; D might be TRBD1 (6 bases). The CDR3 extends over 15 amino acids. Trimming stripped 6 bases from V and 3 bases from J, with 17 bases between. CDR1 and CDR2 from the germline V gene are LGHDT and YNNKEL (reference sequence).